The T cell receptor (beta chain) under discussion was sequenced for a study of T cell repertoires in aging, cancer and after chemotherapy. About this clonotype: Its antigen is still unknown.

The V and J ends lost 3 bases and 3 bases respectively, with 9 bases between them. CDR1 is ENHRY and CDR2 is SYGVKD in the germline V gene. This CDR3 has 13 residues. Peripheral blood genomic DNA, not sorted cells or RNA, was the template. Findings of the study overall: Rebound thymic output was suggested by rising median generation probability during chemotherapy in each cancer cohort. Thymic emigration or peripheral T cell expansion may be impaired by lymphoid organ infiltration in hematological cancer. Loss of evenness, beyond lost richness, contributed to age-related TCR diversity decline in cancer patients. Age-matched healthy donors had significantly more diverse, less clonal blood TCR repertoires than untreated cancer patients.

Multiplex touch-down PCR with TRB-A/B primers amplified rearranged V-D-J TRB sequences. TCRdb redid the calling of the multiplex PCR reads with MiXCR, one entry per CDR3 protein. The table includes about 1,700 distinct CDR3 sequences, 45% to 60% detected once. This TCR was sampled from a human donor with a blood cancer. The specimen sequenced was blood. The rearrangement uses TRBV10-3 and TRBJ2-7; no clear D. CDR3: CAISEGPGYEQYF. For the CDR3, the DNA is TGTGCCATCAGTGAAGGGCCCGGCTACGAGCAGTACTTC.